These T cell receptor beta chains were read from a single sample in a study of post-analysis software for immune sequencing data. A single record per CDR3 protein comes from TCRdb applying MiXCR to the PCR reads. The sample records a few hundred thousand distinct CDR3 sequences, roughly 34% being singletons. Sequenced input: blood. The origin of the receptors is a girl aged 2-17 years with multiple sclerosis. CDR3s include the opening cysteine and the closing phenylalanine or tryptophan. D genes are given only for firm matches. The size field is filled for only some rows; it gives once, few, many or a size class.

d_call	cdr3_length	j_call	v_call	clone_size	cdr3_nt	cdr3_aa
NA	14	TRBJ2-7	TRBV5-5	few	TGTGCCAGTGCCTTACTGGACACACTCTACGAGCAGTACTTC	CASALLDTLYEQYF
NA	16	TRBJ2-1	TRBV11-2	NA	TGTGCCAGCAGCTTTTCTGGGGGGGCTACCTACAATGAGCAGTTCTTC	CASSFSGGATYNEQFF
NA	15	TRBJ2-1	TRBV18	few	TGTGCCAGCTCACCACTTGCGGGGCCCGACAATGAGCAGTTCTTC	CASSPLAGPDNEQFF
NA	15	TRBJ2-5	TRBV20-1	few	TGCAGTGGGGCCCCGTCAACTTCTCTGACAGAGACCCAGTACTTC	CSGAPSTSLTETQYF
NA	13	TRBJ1-1	TRBV6-6	NA	TGTGCCAGCAGTGACGGACAGACCACTGAAGCTTTCTTT	CASSDGQTTEAFF
TRBD1	16	TRBJ1-2	TRBV27	few	TGTGCCAGCAGGACGAACGGCGGCAGGGGGTTTCATGGCTACACCTTC	CASRTNGGRGFHGYTF
TRBD1	13	TRBJ2-7	TRBV28	NA	TGTGCCAGCAGTTTAGCCAGCAGGGGGGAGCAGTACTTC	CASSLASRGEQYF
NA	13	TRBJ2-5	TRBV15	few	TGTGCCACCAGCCTACAGGAGGGGGGGACCCAGTACTTC	CATSLQEGGTQYF
TRBD1	16	TRBJ1-2	TRBV7-9	NA	TGTGCCAGTAGCTCCCCCCCCGTGGACAGGAACTATGGCTACACCTTC	CASSSPPVDRNYGYTF
TRBD1	14	TRBJ1-4	TRBV20-1	NA	TGCAGTGCTAGAGACGGGACAGGGCCCGAAAAACTGTTTTTT	CSARDGTGPEKLFF
TRBD2	14	TRBJ2-3	TRBV18	few	TGTGCCAGCTCAAGACTAGCGGGCCCAGATACGCAGTATTTT	CASSRLAGPDTQYF
NA	13	TRBJ2-7	TRBV20-1	NA	TGCAGTGCTAGAGATAGAATAGTAAGCGAGCAGTACTTC	CSARDRIVSEQYF
NA	14	TRBJ2-1	TRBV29-1	many	TGCAGCGTTGATTCGGGGGTGGGAAGCAATGAGCAGTTCTTC	CSVDSGVGSNEQFF
NA	18	TRBJ1-2	TRBV10-3	few	TGTGCCATCAGTGATTGGTCCGACGGCGGCAATCCCAACTATGGCTACACCTTC	CAISDWSDGGNPNYGYTF
TRBD1	15	TRBJ2-1	TRBV5-1	NA	TGCGCCAGCAGCTTGGCCGTCACAGGGGCCAATGAGCAGTTCTTC	CASSLAVTGANEQFF
NA	15	TRBJ1-6	TRBV15	few	TGTGCCACCAGCAGAGCTGGGGTTGGCAATTCACCCCTCCACTTT	CATSRAGVGNSPLHF
TRBD2	19	TRBJ2-3	TRBV10-3	few	TGTGCCATCAGAGAGGAAGCTAGCGGGGGGGCCCGGGGCACAGATACGCAGTATTTT	CAIREEASGGARGTDTQYF
TRBD1	18	TRBJ1-1	TRBV25-1	NA	TGTGCCAGCAGTGAAGCCGGGGCCTGGGGACAGGCTAACACTGAAGCTTTCTTT	CASSEAGAWGQANTEAFF
NA	14	TRBJ2-5	TRBV29-1	few	TGCAGCGTTGATAGGGACCTCCCCGGGGAGACCCAGTACTTC	CSVDRDLPGETQYF
NA	14	TRBJ1-1	TRBV20-1	few	TGCAGTGCTAGATTCAGAGGGGGGCGGGGTGAAGCTTTCTTT	CSARFRGGRGEAFF
TRBD1	13	TRBJ2-7	TRBV7-3	few	TGTGCCAGCGGACAGGGGCCTCACTACGAGCAGTACTTC	CASGQGPHYEQYF
NA	13	TRBJ2-5	TRBV6-1	NA	TGTGCCAGCGATTGGACTTCGCAAGAGACCCAGTACTTC	CASDWTSQETQYF
NA	14	TRBJ2-3	TRBV18	NA	TGTGCCAGCTCAAGTCTACCGAGCACAGATACGCAGTATTTT	CASSSLPSTDTQYF